This T cell receptor (beta chain) emerged from a study of shared clonotypes between healthy human individuals. Study information: Each donor contributed plates that comprised three CD4 naive, three CD4 memory, two CD8 naive and one CD8 memory. Study-level findings and limits: Compared with memory subsets, naive subsets generally had larger estimated richness. Clonotype sharing across donors was expected to vary with sequencing depth.

Using immunoSEQ multiplex PCR, the repertoire was profiled, and TCRdb retains in-frame clones only, with some absent. The sample includes about 2.1 million clones, 93% of them seen just once. The CDR3 totals 14 residues. Germline assignment: CDR1 MNHEY and CDR2 SMNVEV (reference sequence). Between the trimmed V and J ends, which lost 8 bases and 0 bases, there was a span of 12 bases. As concerns this clone: Antigen unknown. The sample holds other DNA sequences that translate to the same CDR3.

CD45RO-negative, CCR7-positively selected cells formed the naive CD8 fraction, excluding terminally differentiated effector memory CD45RA+ cells. Each sample came from a Caucasian adult donor living in Nashville, Tennessee. This chain links TRBV27 with TRBJ2-3; tentative D call: TRBD1 (5 bases). The sequenced sample consisted of naive CD8+ T cells from PBMCs. This clonotype was sampled from a man aged 18 to 30 in good health. Some clones in this sample may be carry-over from other donors' samples. In DNA, the CDR3 is TGTGCCAGCCGAACAGGATCTAGCACAGATACGCAGTATTTT. Translation: CASRTGSSTDTQYF.